These T cell receptor beta chains were read from a single sample in a study of T cell changes during pregnancy in multiple sclerosis. Libraries were prepared by immunoSEQ multiplex PCR; TCRdb keeps only in-frame clonotypes and omits some of them. The sample consists of tens of thousands of clones, more than 85% of them appearing once. This material consisted of peripheral blood, taken in the first trimester of pregnancy. All receptors derive from a female donor with multiple sclerosis, enrolled in a pregnancy study. The CDR3 runs from the conserved cysteine through the conserved F or W. The order of the fields is J gene, clone size, V gene, D gene, CDR3 protein, CDR3 DNA. D genes are given only for firm matches. Size is omitted from some rows. Given values are once, few, many or a class for expanded clones.

j_call: TRBJ1-1; clone_size: once; v_call: TRBV28; d_call: .; cdr3_aa: CASRRTGNTEAFF; cdr3_nt: TGTGCCAGCAGACGCACAGGAAACACTGAAGCTTTCTTT
j_call: TRBJ2-2; clone_size: .; v_call: TRBV4-1; d_call: .; cdr3_aa: CASSQAPGENGELFF; cdr3_nt: TGCGCCAGCAGCCAAGCTCCCGGGGAGAACGGGGAGCTGTTTTTT
j_call: TRBJ1-4; clone_size: .; v_call: TRBV6-1; d_call: .; cdr3_aa: CASSAPRRQGNEKLFF; cdr3_nt: TGTGCCAGCAGTGCTCCGCGCAGGCAGGGTAATGAAAAACTGTTTTTT
j_call: TRBJ1-1; clone_size: once; v_call: TRBV28; d_call: TRBD1; cdr3_aa: CAARTGGFTEAFF; cdr3_nt: TGTGCCGCACGGACAGGGGGTTTCACTGAAGCTTTCTTT
j_call: TRBJ1-1; clone_size: .; v_call: TRBV4-2; d_call: TRBD1; cdr3_aa: CASSPETGAMNTEAFF; cdr3_nt: TGTGCCAGCAGCCCCGAGACAGGGGCTATGAACACTGAAGCTTTCTTT
j_call: TRBJ2-2; clone_size: .; v_call: TRBV11-3; d_call: TRBD2; cdr3_aa: CASSRTSGSNTGELFF; cdr3_nt: TGTGCCAGCAGCCGGACTAGCGGGTCGAACACCGGGGAGCTGTTTTTT
j_call: TRBJ2-3; clone_size: .; v_call: TRBV6-1; d_call: .; cdr3_aa: CASSGGRTDTQYF; cdr3_nt: TGTGCCAGCAGTGGAGGGCGCACAGATACGCAGTATTTT
j_call: TRBJ2-5; clone_size: .; v_call: TRBV27; d_call: TRBD2; cdr3_aa: CATAGSGRAGETQYF; cdr3_nt: TGTGCCACCGCCGGGAGCGGGAGGGCCGGGGAGACCCAGTACTTC
j_call: TRBJ1-5; clone_size: .; v_call: TRBV30; d_call: .; cdr3_aa: CAWSQAFNQPQHF; cdr3_nt: TGTGCCTGGAGTCAGGCTTTCAATCAGCCCCAGCATTTT
j_call: TRBJ2-1; clone_size: .; v_call: TRBV4-3; d_call: .; cdr3_aa: CASSQAAHPGNEQFF; cdr3_nt: TGCGCCAGCAGCCAAGCCGCGCATCCAGGCAATGAGCAGTTCTTC
j_call: TRBJ1-2; clone_size: .; v_call: TRBV5-4; d_call: .; cdr3_aa: CASSLGQTINYGYTF; cdr3_nt: TGTGCCAGCAGCTTGGGGCAGACAATTAACTATGGCTACACCTTC
j_call: TRBJ1-1; clone_size: .; v_call: TRBV29-1; d_call: .; cdr3_aa: CSVELGPPEAFF; cdr3_nt: TGCAGCGTTGAACTAGGTCCCCCTGAAGCTTTCTTT
j_call: TRBJ2-5; clone_size: .; v_call: TRBV19; d_call: .; cdr3_aa: CASSIEGGETQYF; cdr3_nt: TGTGCCAGTAGTATAGAGGGAGGAGAGACCCAGTACTTC
j_call: TRBJ2-7; clone_size: .; v_call: TRBV21-1; d_call: .; cdr3_aa: CASSGAGTYEQYF; cdr3_nt: TGTGCCAGCAGTGGGGCGGGAACCTACGAGCAGTACTTC